The sample holds a few counts of the clone carrying this T cell receptor beta chain. What it recognizes is unknown. Trimming took off 3 bases at V and 8 bases at J, with 17 bases between the two ends. This CDR3 is built from 15 residues. Germline V lookup: CDR1 SGDLS, CDR2 YYNGEE. The sorted Tregs were CD4+CD25+CD127-/low cells. Study observations and caveats: Tumor memory CD4+ T cell TCR gene usage clustered with blood and lymph node memory CD4+ cells and lymph node naive CD4+ cells. The larger cohort examined one V-J beta rearrangement, not whole repertoires. Tumor Treg TCRs overlapped most with tumor naive CD4+ cells.

Constant-region reverse primers amplified full-length variable regions, followed by semi-nested Nested Universal Primer A PCR. Each CDR3 protein gets one entry after TCRdb re-called the 5' RACE reads with MiXCR. The sample yields around 50,000 distinct CDR3 sequences, approximately 26% seen once. Sequencing was performed on tumor-infiltrating Tregs sorted from the breast tumor. This sequence originates from a female donor with breast cancer. The V gene is TRBV9, the J gene TRBJ1-4; the D is unclear. CDR3 residues: CASSDGMTHSEKLFF. CDR3 in DNA: TGTGCCAGCAGCGACGGCATGACACATTCAGAAAAACTGTTTTTT.